This T cell receptor beta chain originates from a study of T cell clusters in autoimmune cytopenias. In the study overall: A median of approximately 47,000 TRB reads per sample yielded a median approximately 2,400 distinct clonotypes.

In the case of this clonotype: Its antigen is not identified.

TRB was amplified by touch-down multiplex PCR, primer pools A and B combined. TCRdb reprocessed the multiplex PCR reads and stores each CDR3 protein as one record, lacking DNA. The ten most abundant clones cover around 2.7% of a sample with over 10,000 distinct CDR3 sequences. Each sample's input was 250 ng genomic DNA, some 38,000 genome equivalents. Findings and limits, study-wide: Clustering suggested that physiological T cell clusters were missing in primary autoimmune cytopenia patients. TRB repertoire shifts in secondary cytopenia and chronic lymphocytic leukemia mostly reflected lymphoma, not autoimmunity. Comparing secondary cytopenia with chronic lymphocytic leukemia showed no cluster-lack signature, apparently masked by lymphoma repertoire.

The sequenced sample consisted of peripheral blood. The sequence was collected from a human donor with an autoimmune cytopenia or autoimmune hepatitis (not recorded which).

CDR3 loop: CASSSSGGSGQPQHF. This chain uses TRBV9 with TRBJ1-5. In germline, CDR1 is SGDLS, CDR2 YYNGEE. This CDR3 is 15 amino acids long.